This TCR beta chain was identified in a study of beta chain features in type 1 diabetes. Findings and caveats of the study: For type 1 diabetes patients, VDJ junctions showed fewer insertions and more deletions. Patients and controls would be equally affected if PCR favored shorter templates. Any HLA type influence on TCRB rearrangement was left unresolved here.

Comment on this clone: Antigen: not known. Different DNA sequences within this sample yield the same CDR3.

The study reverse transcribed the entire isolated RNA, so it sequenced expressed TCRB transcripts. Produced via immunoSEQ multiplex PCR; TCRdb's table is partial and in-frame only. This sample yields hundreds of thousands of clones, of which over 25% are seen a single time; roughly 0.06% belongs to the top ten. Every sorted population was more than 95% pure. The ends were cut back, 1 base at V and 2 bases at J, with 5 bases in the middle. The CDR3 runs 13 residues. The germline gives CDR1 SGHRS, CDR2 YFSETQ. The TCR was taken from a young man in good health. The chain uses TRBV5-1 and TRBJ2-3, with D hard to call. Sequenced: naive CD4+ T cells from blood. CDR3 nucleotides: TGCGCCAGCAGCTTGACAGTCACAGATACGCAGTATTTT. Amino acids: CASSLTVTDTQYF.